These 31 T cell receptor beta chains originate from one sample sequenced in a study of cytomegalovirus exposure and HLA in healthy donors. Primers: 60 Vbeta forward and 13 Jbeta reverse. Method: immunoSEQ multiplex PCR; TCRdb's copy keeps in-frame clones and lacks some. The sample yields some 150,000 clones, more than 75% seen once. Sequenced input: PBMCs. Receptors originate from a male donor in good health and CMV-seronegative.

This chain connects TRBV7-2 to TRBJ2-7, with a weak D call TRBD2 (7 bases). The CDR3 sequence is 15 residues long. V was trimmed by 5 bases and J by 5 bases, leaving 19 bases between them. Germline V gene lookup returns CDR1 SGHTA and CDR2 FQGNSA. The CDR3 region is CASSRGGPVGDEQYF. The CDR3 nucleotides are TGTGCCAGCAGCCGCGGGGGCCCCGTCGGGGACGAGCAGTACTTC.

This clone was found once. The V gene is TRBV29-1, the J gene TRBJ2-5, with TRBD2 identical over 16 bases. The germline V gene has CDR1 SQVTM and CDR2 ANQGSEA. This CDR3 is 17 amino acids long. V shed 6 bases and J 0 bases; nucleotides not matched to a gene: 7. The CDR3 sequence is CSVSGTSGRGYQETQYF. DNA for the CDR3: TGCAGCGTCTCCGGGACTAGCGGGAGGGGGTACCAAGAGACCCAGTACTTC. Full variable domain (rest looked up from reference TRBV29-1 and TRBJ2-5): SAVISQKPSRDICQRGTSLTIQCQVDSQVTMMFWYRQQPGQSLTLIATANQGSEATYESGFVIDKFPISRPNLTFSTLTVSNMSPEDSSIYLCSVSGTSGRGYQETQYFGPGTRLLVL.

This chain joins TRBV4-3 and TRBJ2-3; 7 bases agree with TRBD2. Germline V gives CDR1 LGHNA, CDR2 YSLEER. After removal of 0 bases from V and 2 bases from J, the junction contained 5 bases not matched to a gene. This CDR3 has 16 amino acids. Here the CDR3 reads CASSQDDSGYTDTQYF. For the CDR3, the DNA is TGCGCCAGCAGCCAAGATGATAGCGGGTACACAGATACGCAGTATTTT.

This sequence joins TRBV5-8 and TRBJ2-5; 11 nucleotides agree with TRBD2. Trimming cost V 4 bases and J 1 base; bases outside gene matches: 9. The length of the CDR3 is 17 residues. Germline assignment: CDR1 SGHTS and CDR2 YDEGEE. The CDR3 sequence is CASSVGLAGGGQETQYF. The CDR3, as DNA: TGTGCCAGCAGCGTGGGGCTAGCGGGGGGCGGCCAAGAGACCCAGTACTTC.

The CDR3 is CASSLNVAGSNEQFF. CDR3 coding DNA: TGTGCCAGCAGCTTAAACGTAGCGGGAAGCAATGAGCAGTTCTTC. The genes are TRBV7-2 and TRBJ2-1; 8 bases line up with TRBD2. The germline V gene has CDR1 SGHTA and CDR2 FQGNSA. The CDR3 length is 15 residues. The J segment lost 6 bases and the V segment lost 2 bases, leaving 6 bases of the junction unmatched.

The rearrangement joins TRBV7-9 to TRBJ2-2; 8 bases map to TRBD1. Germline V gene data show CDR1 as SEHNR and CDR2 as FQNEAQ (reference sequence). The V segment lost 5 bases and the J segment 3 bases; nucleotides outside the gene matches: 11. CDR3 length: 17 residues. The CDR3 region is CASSPNYGQGYTGELFF. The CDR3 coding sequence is TGTGCCAGCAGCCCAAACTATGGACAGGGCTACACCGGGGAGCTGTTTTTT.

The CDR3 region has the DNA TGTGCCAGCAGTTACAGAGGGAGCTGGAACGAGCAGTACTTC. It codes for CASSYRGSWNEQYF. The J gene is TRBJ2-7, the V gene TRBV6-5; a weak D match, TRBD2 (5 bases). CDR1 MNHEY and CDR2 SVGAGI come from the germline V gene. V was clipped by 2 bases and J by 5 bases, with 13 bases between them. There are 14 residues in the CDR3.

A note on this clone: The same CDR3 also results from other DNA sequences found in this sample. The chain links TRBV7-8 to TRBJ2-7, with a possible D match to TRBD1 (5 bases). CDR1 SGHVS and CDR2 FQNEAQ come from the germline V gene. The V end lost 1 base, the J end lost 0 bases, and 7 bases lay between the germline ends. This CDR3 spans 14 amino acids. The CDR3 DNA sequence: TGTGCCAGCAGCTTAGTTAGGGGCTCCTACGAGCAGTACTTC. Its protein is CASSLVRGSYEQYF.

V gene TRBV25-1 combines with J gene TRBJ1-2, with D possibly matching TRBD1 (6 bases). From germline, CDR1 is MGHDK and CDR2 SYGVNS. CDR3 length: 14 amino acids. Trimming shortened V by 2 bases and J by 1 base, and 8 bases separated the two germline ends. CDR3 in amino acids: CASSETGFNYGYTF. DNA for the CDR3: TGTGCCAGCAGTGAAACAGGGTTTAACTATGGCTACACCTTC.

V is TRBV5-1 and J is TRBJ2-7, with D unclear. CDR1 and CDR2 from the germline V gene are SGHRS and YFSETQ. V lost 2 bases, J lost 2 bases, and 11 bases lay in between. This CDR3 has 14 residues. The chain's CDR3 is CASSLSSVAYEQYF. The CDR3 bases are TGCGCCAGCAGCTTATCCAGCGTCGCCTACGAGCAGTACTTC.

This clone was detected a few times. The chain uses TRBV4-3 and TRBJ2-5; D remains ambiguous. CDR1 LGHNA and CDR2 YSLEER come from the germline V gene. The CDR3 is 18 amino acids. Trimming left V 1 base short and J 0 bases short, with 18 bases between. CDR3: CASSQAHRDNPYQETQYF. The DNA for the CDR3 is TGCGCCAGCAGCCAAGCGCACCGAGACAACCCGTACCAAGAGACCCAGTACTTC.

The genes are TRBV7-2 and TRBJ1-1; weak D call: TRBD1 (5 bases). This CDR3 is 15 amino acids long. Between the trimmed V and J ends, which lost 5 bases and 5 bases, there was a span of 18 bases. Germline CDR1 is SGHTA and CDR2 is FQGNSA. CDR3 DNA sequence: TGTGCCAGCAGCCCCAGGACATCGCGGGGAACTGAAGCTTTCTTT. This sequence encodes CASSPRTSRGTEAFF.

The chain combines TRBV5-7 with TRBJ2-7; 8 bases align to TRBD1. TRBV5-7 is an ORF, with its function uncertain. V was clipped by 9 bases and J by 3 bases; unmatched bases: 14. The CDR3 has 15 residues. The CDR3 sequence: CAIPRRDRRNYEQYF. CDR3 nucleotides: TGTGCCATTCCGCGCCGGGACAGGAGGAACTACGAGCAGTACTTC.

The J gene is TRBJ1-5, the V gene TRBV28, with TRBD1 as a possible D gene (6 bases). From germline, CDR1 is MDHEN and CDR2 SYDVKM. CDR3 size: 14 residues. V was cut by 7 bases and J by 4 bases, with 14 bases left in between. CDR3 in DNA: TGTGCCAGCAAAGGGACTACAGGGAATCAGCCCCAGCATTTT. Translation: CASKGTTGNQPQHF.

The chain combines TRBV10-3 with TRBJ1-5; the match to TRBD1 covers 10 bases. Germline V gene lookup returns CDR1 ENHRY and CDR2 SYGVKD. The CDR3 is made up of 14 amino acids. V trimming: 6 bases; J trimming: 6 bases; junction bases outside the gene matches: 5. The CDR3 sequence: CAISAGTGAQPQHF. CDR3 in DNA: TGTGCCATCAGCGCCGGGACAGGGGCTCAGCCCCAGCATTTT.

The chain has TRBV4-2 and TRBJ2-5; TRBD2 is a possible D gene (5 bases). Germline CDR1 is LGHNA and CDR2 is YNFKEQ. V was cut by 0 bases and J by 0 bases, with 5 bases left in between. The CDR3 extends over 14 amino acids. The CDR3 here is CASSQDGNQETQYF. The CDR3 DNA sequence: TGTGCCAGCAGCCAAGACGGGAACCAAGAGACCCAGTACTTC.

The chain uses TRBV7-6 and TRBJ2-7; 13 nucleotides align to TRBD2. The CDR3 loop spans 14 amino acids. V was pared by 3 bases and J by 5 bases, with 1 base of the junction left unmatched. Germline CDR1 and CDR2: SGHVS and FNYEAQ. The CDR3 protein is CASSFTSGGDEQYF. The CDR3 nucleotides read TGTGCCAGCAGCTTCACTAGCGGGGGGGACGAGCAGTACTTC.

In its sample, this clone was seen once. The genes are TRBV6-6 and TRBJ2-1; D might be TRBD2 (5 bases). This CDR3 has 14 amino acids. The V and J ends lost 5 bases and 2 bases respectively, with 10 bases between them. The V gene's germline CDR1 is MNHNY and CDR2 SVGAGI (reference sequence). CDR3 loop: CASSLLAPYNEQFF. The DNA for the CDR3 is TGTGCCAGCAGTCTTCTAGCCCCCTACAATGAGCAGTTCTTC.

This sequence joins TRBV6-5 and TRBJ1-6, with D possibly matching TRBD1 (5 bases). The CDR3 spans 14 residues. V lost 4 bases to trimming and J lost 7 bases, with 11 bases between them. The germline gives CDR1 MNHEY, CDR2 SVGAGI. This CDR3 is CASSWGLGNSPLHF. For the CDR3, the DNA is TGTGCCAGCAGTTGGGGACTAGGGAATTCACCCCTCCACTTT.

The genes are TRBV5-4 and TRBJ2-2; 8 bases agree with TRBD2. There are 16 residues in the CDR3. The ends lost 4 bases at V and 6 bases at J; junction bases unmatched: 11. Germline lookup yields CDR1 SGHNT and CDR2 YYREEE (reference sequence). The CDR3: CASSLGGSSGAGELFF. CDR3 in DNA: TGTGCCAGCAGCCTTGGGGGTAGTAGCGGGGCCGGGGAGCTGTTTTTT.

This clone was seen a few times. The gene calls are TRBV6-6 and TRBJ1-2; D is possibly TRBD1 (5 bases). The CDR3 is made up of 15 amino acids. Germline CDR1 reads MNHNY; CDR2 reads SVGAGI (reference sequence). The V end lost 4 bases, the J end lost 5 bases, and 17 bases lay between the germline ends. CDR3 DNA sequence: TGTGCCAGCAGTTCTGTACAGGATCTTCGTTATGGCTACACCTTC. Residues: CASSSVQDLRYGYTF.

The CDR3 sequence is CAWSVQRGGCYEQYF. DNA of the CDR3: TGTGCCTGGAGTGTACAAAGGGGAGGTTGCTACGAGCAGTACTTC. The chain combines TRBV30 with TRBJ2-7, with D possibly TRBD2 on 6 matching bases. Trimming took off 0 bases at V and 3 bases at J, with 15 bases between the two ends. This CDR3 has 15 residues. Per germline, CDR1 GTSNPN and CDR2 SVGIG (reference sequence).

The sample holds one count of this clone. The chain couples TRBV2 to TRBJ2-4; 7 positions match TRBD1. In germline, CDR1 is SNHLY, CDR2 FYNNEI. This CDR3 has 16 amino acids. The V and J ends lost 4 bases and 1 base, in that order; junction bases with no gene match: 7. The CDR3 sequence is CASSGITGVAKNIQYF. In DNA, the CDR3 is TGTGCCAGCAGTGGAATCACAGGGGTGGCCAAAAACATTCAGTACTTC.

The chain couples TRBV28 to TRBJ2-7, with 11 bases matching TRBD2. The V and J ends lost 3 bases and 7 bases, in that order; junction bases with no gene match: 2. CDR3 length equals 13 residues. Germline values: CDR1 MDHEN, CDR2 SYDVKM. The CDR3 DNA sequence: TGTGCCAGCAGTTTTAGACTAGCGGGAGAGCAGTACTTC. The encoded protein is CASSFRLAGEQYF.

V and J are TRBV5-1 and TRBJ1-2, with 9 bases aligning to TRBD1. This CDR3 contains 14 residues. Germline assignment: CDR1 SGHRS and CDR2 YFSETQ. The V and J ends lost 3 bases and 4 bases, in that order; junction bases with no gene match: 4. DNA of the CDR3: TGCGCCAGCAGCTCGACAGGGGGGGTCTATGGCTACACCTTC. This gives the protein CASSSTGGVYGYTF.

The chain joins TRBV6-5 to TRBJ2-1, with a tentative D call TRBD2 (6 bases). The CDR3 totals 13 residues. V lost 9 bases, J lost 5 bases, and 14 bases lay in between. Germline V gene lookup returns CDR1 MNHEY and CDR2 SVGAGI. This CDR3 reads CASTRGENNEQFF. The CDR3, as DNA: TGTGCCAGTACGCGGGGAGAAAACAATGAGCAGTTCTTC.

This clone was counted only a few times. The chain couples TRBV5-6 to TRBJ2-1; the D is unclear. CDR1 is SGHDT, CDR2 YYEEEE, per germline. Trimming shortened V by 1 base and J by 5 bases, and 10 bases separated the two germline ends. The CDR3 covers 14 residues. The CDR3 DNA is TGTGCCAGCAGCTTGAGCGACCCCGACAATGAGCAGTTCTTC. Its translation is CASSLSDPDNEQFF. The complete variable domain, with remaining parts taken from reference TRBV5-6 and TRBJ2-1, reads DAGVTQSPTHLIKTRGQQVTLRCSPKSGHDTVSWYQQALGQGPQFIFQYYEEEERQRGNFPDRFSGHQFPNYSSELNVNALLLGDSALYLCASSLSDPDNEQFFGPGTRLTVL.

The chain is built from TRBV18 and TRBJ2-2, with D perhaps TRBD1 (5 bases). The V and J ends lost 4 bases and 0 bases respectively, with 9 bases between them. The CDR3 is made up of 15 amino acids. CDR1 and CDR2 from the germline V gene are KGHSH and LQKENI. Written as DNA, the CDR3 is TGTGCCAGCTCACGTGGACAAGCGAACACCGGGGAGCTGTTTTTT. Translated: CASSRGQANTGELFF.

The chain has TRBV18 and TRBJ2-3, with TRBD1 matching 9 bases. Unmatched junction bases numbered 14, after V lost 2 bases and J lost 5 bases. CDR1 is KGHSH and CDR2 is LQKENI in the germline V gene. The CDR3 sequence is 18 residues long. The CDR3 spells CASSPWDRVREYRDTQYF. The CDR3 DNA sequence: TGTGCCAGCTCACCATGGGACAGGGTGCGGGAGTACAGAGATACGCAGTATTTT.

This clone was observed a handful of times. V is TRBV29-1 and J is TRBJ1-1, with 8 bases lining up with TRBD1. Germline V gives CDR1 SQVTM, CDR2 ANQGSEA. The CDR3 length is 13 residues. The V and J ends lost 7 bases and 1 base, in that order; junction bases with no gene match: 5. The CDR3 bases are TGCAGCGGGACGGGACAGGAGAACACTGAAGCTTTCTTT. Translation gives CSGTGQENTEAFF.

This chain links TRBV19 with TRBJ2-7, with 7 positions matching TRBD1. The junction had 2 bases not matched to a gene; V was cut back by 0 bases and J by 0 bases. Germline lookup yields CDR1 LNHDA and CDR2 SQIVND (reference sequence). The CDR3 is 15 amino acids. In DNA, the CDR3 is TGTGCCAGTAGTATAGACGGGACAGCCTCCTACGAGCAGTACTTC. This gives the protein CASSIDGTASYEQYF. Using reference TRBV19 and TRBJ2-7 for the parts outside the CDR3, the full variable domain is DGGITQSPKYLFRKEGQNVTLSCEQNLNHDAMYWYRQDPGQGLRLIYYSQIVNDFQKGDIAEGYSVSREKKESFPLTVTSAQKNPTAFYLCASSIDGTASYEQYFGPGTRLTVT.